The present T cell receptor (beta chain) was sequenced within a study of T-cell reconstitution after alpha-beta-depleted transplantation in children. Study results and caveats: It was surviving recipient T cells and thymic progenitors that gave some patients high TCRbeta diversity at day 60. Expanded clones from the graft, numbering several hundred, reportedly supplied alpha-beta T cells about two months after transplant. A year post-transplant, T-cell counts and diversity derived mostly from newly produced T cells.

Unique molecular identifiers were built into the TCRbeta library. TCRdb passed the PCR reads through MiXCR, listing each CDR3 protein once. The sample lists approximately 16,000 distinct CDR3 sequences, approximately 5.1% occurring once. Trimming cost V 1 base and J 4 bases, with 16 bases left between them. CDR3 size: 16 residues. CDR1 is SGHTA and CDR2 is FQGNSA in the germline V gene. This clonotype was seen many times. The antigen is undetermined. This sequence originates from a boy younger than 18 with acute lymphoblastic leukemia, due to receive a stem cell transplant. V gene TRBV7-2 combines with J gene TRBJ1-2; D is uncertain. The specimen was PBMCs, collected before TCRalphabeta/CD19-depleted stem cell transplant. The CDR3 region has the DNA TGTGCCAGCAGCTTAGAAGGGAGTTTCGGGAGCTATGGCTACACCTTC. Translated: CASSLEGSFGSYGYTF.